The sequence of this T cell receptor (beta chain) was determined in a study of T cells after yellow fever vaccination (dated by TCRdb to the late 2010s). A note on the overall study: The SMART-Seq v4 Ultra Low Input RNA kit was used to prepare libraries from fractions with low cell numbers. Blood was collected at multiple timepoints before and after primary and secondary immunization, and bulk PBMC replicates and cell subsets were isolated. To follow T-cell clones before and after both primary and booster YFV17D yellow fever vaccination, bulk TCR alpha and beta repertoires underwent longitudinal sequencing. Two healthy male donors made up the cohort, one aged 18 to 29 years and the other aged 30 to 40 years.

This clonotype turned up a few times. No antigen is known for it. There are no base qualities to consult, and no much larger clone falls within one base. The treatment or condition label, as the study defines it: live attenuated yellow fever vaccine strain. At every blood-draw timepoint, two biological replicates of bulk PBMCs were collected. PBMCs were isolated from peripheral blood using a standard Ficoll-Paque protocol. TriZol was used to extract RNA from bulk PBMCs, from CD4 and CD8 fractions, and from dextramer-positive and dextramer-negative fractions. The study at large found these results: Computational filtering was required because FACS-sorted repertoires could contain abundant contaminating clonotypes from the bulk population. Most clones expanded after primary vaccination were re-detected after the booster (almost 98% of CD4 and around 88% of CD8), suggesting broad memory maintenance. Compared with the primary T-cell response, the secondary T-cell response was weaker but faster, peaking on day 5 rather than day 15. A small fraction of clonotypes showed up in both the CD4 and CD8 compartments, probably as a result of convergent recombination. Only two donors were included in the study, so the extent to which the findings can be generalized is limited.

Spanning cysteine to phenylalanine, the CDR3 consists of 13 amino acids. Here the CDR3 DNA is all that survives: 39 bases in frame from base 1. V is pared back by 7 bases and J by 2 bases, with 10 bases lying between the germline termini. CDR1 and CDR2 (MNHNS, SASEGT) derive from the germline V gene. TCR cDNA was synthesized by 5'RACE template switching, through which a universal primer site and unique molecular identifiers were introduced. Priming of cDNA synthesis was performed from both the TCR alpha and TCR beta constant segments. Two PCR steps were used to amplify libraries, with sample barcodes and sequencing adapters being added in the second step. Sequencing of libraries was done on Illumina HiSeq 2500 (2x100 bp) or NovaSeq (2x150 bp). In the original analysis: Demultiplexing of reads and collapsing into UMI consensus sequences were performed with MIGEC, and V(D)J alignment was carried out with MiXCR. Using edgeR on replicate PBMC samples, clonotypes were called vaccine-responding if FDR was below 0.01 and the log2 fold change was above 5 up to day 15. Each bulk clonotype received a CD4 or CD8 identity based on whether the sequenced CD4 or CD8 repertoire contained that clonotype at higher abundance. TCRdb trimmed public reads at Q25 via fastp, called clones via MiXCR and kept in-frame beta chains. For every CDR3 protein sequence, its rows merge into one entry that carries the most common genes and DNA. Clone size and V and J calls follow TCRdb, not the original study. This sample holds under 600,000 distinct CDR3 sequences; around a fifth were observed only once. The ten biggest clones cover about 16% of the sample.

The TCR was taken from a man aged 18 to 29 who received the YFV17D yellow fever vaccine. The rearranged chain carries TRBV6-1 and TRBJ2-3; no D segment can be confidently identified. This specimen was PBMCs, taken 21 days after the first yellow fever vaccination. The CDR3 protein is CASTISYTDTQYF. The DNA sequence is given as TGTGCCAGCACCATTAGTTACACAGATACGCAGTATTTT.